This entry concerns a single T cell receptor (beta chain). Participants, about 18 to 95 years old, spanned approximately 25 US areas. In the authors' workflow: Estimated nucleated cell counts came from reference gene primer amplification. Generated by immunoSEQ multiplex PCR, the TCRdb table keeps only in-frame clones and is missing some. D and trimming were read from the DNA, whereas the V and J calls and clone size are those reported in that table. Of roughly 290,000 clones detected, 89% appear once; the ten largest clones hold 1.5% to 2%. The data derive from a study of blood T cell repertoires in COVID-19. Turning to the study itself: Collection of acute and convalescent COVID-19 samples took place in the United States, Italy and Spain.

The sample taken for sequencing was PBMCs or T cells enriched from blood (not recorded which). The clonotype originates from a woman aged 40 to 49 who had recovered from COVID-19.

CDR3 coding DNA: TGTGCCAGCAGTGACCCTGGGACAGGCAATCAGCCCCAGCATTTT. Residues: CASSDPGTGNQPQHF. The rearrangement uses TRBV6-6 and TRBJ1-5; the match to TRBD1 covers 7 bases. Germline-derived CDR1 and CDR2 are MNHNY and SVGAGI (reference sequence). V lost 5 bases, J lost 2 bases, and 6 bases stayed unmatched. The CDR3 consists of 15 residues.